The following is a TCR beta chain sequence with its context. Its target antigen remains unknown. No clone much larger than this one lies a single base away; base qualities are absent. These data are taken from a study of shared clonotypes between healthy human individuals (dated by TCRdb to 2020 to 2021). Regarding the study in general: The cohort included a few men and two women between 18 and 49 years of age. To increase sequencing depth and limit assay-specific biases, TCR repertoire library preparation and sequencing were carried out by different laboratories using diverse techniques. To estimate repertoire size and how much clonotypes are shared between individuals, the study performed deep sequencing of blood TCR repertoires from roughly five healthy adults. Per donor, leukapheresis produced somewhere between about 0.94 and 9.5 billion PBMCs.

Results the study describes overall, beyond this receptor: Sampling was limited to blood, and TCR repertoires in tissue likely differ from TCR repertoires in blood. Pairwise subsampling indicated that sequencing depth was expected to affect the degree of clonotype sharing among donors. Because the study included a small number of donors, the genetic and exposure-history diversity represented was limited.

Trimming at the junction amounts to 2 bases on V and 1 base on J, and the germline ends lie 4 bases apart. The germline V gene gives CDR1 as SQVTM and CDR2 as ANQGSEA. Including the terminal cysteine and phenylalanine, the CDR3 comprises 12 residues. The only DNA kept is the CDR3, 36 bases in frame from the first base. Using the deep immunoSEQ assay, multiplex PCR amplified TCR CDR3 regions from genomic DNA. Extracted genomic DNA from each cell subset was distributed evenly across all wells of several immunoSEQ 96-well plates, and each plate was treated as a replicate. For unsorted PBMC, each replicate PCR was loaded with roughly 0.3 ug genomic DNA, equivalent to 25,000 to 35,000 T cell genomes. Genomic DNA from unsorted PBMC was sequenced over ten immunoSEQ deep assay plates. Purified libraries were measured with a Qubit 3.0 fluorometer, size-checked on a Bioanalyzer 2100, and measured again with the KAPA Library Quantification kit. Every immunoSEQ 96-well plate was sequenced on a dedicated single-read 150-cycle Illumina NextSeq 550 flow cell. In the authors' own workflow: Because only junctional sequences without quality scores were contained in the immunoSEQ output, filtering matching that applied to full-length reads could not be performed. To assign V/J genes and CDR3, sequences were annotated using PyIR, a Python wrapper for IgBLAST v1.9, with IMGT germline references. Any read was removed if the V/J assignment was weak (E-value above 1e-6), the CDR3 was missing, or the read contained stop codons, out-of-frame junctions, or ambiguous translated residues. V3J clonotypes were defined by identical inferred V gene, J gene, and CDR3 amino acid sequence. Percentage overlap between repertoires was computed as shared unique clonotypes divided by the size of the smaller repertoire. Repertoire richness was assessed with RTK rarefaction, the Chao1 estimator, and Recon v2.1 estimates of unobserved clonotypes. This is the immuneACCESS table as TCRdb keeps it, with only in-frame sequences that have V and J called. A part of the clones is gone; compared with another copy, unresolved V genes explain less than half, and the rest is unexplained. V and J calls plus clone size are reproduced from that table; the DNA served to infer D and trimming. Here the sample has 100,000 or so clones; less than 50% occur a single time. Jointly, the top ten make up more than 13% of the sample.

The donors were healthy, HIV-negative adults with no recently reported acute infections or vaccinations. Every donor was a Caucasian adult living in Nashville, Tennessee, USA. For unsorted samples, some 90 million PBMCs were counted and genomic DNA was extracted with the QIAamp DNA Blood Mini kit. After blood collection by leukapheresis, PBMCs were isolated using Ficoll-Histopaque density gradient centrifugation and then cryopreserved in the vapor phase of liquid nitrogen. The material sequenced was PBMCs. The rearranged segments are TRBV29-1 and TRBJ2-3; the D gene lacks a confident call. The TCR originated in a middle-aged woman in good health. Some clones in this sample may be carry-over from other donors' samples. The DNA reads TGCAGCGTTGAACAGGGCACAGATACGCAGTATTTT. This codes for CSVEQGTDTQYF.